Described below is a single TCR beta chain sequence and its context. Authors' analysis steps: For nucleated cells, counts were estimated from reference gene primer amplification. Method: immunoSEQ multiplex PCR; TCRdb's copy keeps in-frame clones and lacks some. For V, J and clone size, that table is used; D and trimming come from the DNA. The sample contains fewer than 250,000 clones, under 90% of which appear only once. This sample is part of a study of blood T cell repertoires in COVID-19. Study at large: Researchers got acute and convalescent COVID-19 samples from the United States, Italy and Spain.

The source is a man aged 50 to 60 with acute or convalescent COVID-19. Sequencing was done on a sample of peripheral blood.

The CDR3 sequence is CASSFELAGGYNEQFF. As DNA, the CDR3 is TGTGCCAGCAGTTTCGAACTAGCGGGGGGCTACAATGAGCAGTTCTTC. This chain uses TRBV27 with TRBJ2-1; TRBD2 matches 12 bases. In germline, CDR1 is MNHEY, CDR2 SMNVEV (reference sequence). The CDR3 totals 16 residues. Germline trimming cut 3 bases from V and 3 bases from J; bases unmatched to any gene: 3.